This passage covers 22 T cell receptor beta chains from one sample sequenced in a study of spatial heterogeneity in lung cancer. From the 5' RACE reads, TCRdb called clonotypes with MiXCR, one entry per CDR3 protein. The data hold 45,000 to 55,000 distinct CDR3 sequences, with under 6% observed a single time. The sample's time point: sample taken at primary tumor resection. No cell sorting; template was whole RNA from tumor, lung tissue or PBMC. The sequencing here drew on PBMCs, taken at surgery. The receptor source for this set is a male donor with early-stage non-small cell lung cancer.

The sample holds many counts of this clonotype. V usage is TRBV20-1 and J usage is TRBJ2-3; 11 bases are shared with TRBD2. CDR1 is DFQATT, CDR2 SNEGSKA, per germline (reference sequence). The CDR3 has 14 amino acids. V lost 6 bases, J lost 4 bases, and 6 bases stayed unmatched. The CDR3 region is CSAPLAGVADTQYF. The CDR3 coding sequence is TGCAGTGCCCCACTAGCGGGAGTGGCAGATACGCAGTATTTT.

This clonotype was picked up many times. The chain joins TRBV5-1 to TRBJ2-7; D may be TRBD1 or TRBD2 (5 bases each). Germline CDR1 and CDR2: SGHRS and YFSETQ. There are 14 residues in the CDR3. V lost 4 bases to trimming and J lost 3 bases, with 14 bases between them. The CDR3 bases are TGCGCCAGCAGCCCCGGGACGGCGGGCTACGAGCAGTACTTC. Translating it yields CASSPGTAGYEQYF.

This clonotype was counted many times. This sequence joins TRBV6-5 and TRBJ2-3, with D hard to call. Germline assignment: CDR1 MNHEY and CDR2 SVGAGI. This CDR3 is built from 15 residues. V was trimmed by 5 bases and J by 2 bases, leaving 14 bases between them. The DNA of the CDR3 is TGTGCCAGCAGTCCCACCTATACAAACACAGATACGCAGTATTTT. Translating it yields CASSPTYTNTDTQYF.

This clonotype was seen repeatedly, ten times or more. The chain's CDR3 is CATDRTVRRGNTIYF. The CDR3 DNA follows: TGTGCCACGGACAGGACAGTCCGACGGGGAAACACCATATATTTT. This chain uses TRBV24-1 with TRBJ1-3; 7 bases are shared with TRBD1. V was clipped by 10 bases and J by 4 bases; unmatched bases: 12. The germline gives CDR1 KGHDR, CDR2 SFDVKD. This CDR3 contains 15 residues.

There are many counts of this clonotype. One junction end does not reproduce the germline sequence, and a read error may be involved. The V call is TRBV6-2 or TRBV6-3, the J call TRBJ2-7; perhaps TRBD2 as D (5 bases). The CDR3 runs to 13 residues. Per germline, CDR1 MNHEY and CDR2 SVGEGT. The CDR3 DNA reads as TGTGCCAGCAGTTACTCGAAGTCGGACTCCCGTCGCTTC. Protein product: CASSYSKSDSRRF.

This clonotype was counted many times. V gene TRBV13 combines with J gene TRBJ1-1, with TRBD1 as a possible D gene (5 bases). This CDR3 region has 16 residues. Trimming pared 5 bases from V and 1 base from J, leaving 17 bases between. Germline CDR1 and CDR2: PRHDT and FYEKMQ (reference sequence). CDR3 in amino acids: CASSLRGSGKNTEAFF. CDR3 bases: TGTGCCAGCAGCCTAAGGGGTTCCGGGAAGAACACTGAAGCTTTCTTT.

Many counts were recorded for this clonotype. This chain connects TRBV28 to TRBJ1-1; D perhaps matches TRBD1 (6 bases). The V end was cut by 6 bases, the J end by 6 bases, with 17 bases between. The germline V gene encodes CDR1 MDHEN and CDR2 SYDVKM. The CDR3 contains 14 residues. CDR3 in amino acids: CASRPGDYAPEAFF. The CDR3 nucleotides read TGTGCCAGCAGGCCAGGGGATTACGCGCCTGAAGCTTTCTTT.

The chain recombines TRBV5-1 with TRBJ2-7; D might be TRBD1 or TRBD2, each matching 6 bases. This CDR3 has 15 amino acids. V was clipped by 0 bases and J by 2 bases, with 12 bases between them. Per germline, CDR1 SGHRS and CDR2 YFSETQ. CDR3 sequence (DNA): TGCGCCAGCAGCTTGGTCGGGGGCATGGCCTACGAGCAGTACTTC. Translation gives CASSLVGGMAYEQYF.

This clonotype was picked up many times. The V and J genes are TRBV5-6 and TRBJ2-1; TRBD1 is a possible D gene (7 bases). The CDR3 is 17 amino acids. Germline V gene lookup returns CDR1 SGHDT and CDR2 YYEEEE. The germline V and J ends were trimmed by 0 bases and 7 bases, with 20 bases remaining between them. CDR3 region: CASSLGLSGGPGNEQFF. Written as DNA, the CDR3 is TGTGCCAGCAGCTTGGGTCTCTCAGGGGGGCCGGGGAATGAGCAGTTCTTC. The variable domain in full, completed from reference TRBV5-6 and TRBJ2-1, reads DAGVTQSPTHLIKTRGQQVTLRCSPKSGHDTVSWYQQALGQGPQFIFQYYEEEERQRGNFPDRFSGHQFPNYSSELNVNALLLGDSALYLCASSLGLSGGPGNEQFFGPGTRLTVL.

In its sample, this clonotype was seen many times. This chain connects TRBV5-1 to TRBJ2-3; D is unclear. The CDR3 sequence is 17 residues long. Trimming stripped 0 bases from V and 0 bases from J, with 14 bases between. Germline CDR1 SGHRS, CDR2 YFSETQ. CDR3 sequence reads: CASSLALGVLSTDTQYF. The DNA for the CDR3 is TGCGCCAGCAGCTTGGCCCTAGGCGTACTTAGCACAGATACGCAGTATTTT.

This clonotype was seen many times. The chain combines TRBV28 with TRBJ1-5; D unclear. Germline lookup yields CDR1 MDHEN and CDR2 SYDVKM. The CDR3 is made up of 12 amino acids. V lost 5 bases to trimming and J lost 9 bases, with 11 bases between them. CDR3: CASSPAIGPQHF. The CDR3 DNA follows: TGTGCCAGCAGTCCCGCGATAGGGCCCCAGCATTTT.

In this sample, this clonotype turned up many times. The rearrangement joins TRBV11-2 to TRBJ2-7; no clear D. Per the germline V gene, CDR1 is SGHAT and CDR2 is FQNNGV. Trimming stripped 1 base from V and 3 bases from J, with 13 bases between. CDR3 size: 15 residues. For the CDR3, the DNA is TGTGCCAGCAGCTTAGGAGCTACCTTAAACTACGAGCAGTACTTC. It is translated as CASSLGATLNYEQYF.

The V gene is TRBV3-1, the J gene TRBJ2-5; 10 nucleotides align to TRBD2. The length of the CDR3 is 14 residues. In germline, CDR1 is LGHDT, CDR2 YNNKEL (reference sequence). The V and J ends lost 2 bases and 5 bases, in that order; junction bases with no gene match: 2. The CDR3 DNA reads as TGTGCCAGCAGCCAAACGACTAGCGGGGAGACCCAGTACTTC. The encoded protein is CASSQTTSGETQYF.

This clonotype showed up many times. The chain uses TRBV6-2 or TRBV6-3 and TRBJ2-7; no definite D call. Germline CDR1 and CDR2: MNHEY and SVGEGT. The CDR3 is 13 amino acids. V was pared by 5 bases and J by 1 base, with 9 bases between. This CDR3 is CASSLRGSYEQYF. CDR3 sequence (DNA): TGTGCCAGCAGTCTCCGTGGGTCCTACGAGCAGTACTTC.

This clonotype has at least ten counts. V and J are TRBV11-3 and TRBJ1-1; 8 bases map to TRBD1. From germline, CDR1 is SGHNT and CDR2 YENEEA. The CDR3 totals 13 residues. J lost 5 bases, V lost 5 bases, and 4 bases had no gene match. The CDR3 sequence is CASSQGAVTEAFF. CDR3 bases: TGTGCCAGCAGCCAGGGGGCTGTGACTGAAGCTTTCTTT. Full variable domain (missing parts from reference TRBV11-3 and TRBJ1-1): EAGVVQSPRYKIIEKKQPVAFWCNPISGHNTLYWYLQNLGQGPELLIRYENEEAVDDSQLPKDRFSAERLKGVDSTLKIQPAELGDSAVYLCASSQGAVTEAFFGQGTRLTVV.

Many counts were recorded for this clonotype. In DNA, the CDR3 is TGTGCCAGCAGTTCGACGGTTGCAACTAATGAAAAACTGTTTTTT. Its translation: CASSSTVATNEKLFF. The rearrangement joins TRBV11-1 to TRBJ1-4, with no clear D. CDR1 SGHAT and CDR2 FQDESV come from the germline V gene (reference sequence). This CDR3 has 15 residues. Trimming shortened V by 6 bases and J by 0 bases, and 11 bases separated the two germline ends.

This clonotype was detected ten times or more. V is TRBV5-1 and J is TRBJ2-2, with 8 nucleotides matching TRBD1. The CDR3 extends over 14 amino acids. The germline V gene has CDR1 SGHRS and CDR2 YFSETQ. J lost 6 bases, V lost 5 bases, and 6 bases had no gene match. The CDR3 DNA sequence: TGCGCCAGCAGGGCAGGGGGCCGACCCGGGGAGCTGTTTTTT. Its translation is CASRAGGRPGELFF.

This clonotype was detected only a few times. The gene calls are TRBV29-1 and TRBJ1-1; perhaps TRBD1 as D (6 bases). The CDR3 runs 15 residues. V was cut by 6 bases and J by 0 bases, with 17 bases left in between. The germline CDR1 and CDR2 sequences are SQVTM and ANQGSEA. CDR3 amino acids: CSVGATGAMNTEAFF. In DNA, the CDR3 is TGCAGCGTCGGGGCGACAGGCGCGATGAACACTGAAGCTTTCTTT.

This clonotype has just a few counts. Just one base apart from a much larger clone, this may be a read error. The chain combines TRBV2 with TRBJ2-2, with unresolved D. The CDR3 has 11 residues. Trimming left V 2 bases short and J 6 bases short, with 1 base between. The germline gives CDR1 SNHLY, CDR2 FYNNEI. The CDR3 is CASSEPGELFF. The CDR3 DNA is TGTGCCAGCAGTGAACCCGGGGAGCTGTTTTTT.

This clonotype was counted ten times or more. The chain's CDR3 is CSARDLPSGRIDEQFF. The CDR3 coding sequence is TGCAGTGCTAGAGACCTCCCTAGCGGGAGGATAGATGAGCAGTTCTTC. The chain has TRBV20-1 and TRBJ2-1, with 11 positions matching TRBD2. This CDR3 has 16 residues. V lost 0 bases and J lost 8; bases outside the gene matches: 9. The germline gives CDR1 DFQATT, CDR2 SNEGSKA (reference sequence).

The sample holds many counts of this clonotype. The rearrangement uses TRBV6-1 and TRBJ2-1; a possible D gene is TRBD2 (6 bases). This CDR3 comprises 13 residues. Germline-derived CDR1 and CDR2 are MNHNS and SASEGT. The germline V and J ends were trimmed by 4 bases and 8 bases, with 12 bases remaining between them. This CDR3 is CASSGTPGDEQFF. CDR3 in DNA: TGTGCCAGCAGTGGGACGCCGGGGGATGAGCAGTTCTTC.

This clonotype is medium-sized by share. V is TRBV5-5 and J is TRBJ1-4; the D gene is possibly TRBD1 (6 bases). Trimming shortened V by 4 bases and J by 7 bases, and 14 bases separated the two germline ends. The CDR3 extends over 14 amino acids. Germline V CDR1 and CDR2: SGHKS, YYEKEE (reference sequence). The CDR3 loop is CASSLLGGGEKLFF. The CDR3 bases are TGTGCCAGCAGCCTTCTTGGGGGCGGTGAAAAACTGTTTTTT.